These 13 T cell receptor beta chains were all obtained from the same sample, sequenced in a study of identical twins (TCRdb year 2016). Library creation used 5' RACE. TCRdb names Illumina HiSeq 2000 as the instrument used. TCRdb trimmed the raw reads at Q25, called clones with MiXCR and kept productive beta chains. Rows are unified per CDR3 protein, each entry keeping the most common DNA and genes. The sample table holds approximately 670,000 distinct CDR3 sequences, of which around 6% were seen once. The ten largest clones add up to roughly 1.8% of the sample. The specimen was naive T cells sorted from blood. What this sample's cell subset or site label stands for: cells isolated with a human naive T-cell isolation kit. All receptors come from a man younger than 35 in good health.

In this sample, this clonotype turned up many times. The chain combines TRBV6-1 with TRBJ1-6; D is undetermined. With 0 bases removed from V and 7 bases from J, the gap between germline ends came to 7 bases. CDR1 MNHNS and CDR2 SASEGT come from the germline V gene. The CDR3 covers 14 residues. The CDR3 nucleotides are TGTGCCAGCAGTGAAGCGGGTGGAAATTCACCCCTCCACTTT. Translation: CASSEAGGNSPLHF.

Note on this clonotype: A much more abundant neighbour one base away suggests this may be a read error. V gene TRBV7-7 combines with J gene TRBJ2-6, with no clear D. CDR1 and CDR2 (germline): SSHAT, FNYEAQ (reference sequence). This CDR3 region has 14 residues. Trimming left V 2 bases short and J 1 base short, with 3 bases between. CDR3 DNA sequence: TGTGCCAGCAGCTTAAAATCTGGGGCCAACGTCCTGACTTTC. Protein product: CASSLKSGANVLTF.

This clonotype was counted at least ten times. The chain links TRBV12-3 or TRBV12-4 to TRBJ2-1; D remains ambiguous. The CDR3 spans 11 residues. The V end was cut by 7 bases, the J end by 3 bases, with 4 bases between. The CDR3 DNA follows: TGTGCCAGCACCTACTACAATGAGCAGTTCTTC. This translates into CASTYYNEQFF.

The chain combines TRBV5-8 with TRBJ1-4; D is undetermined. The CDR3 has 13 amino acids. The germline V gene has CDR1 SGHTS and CDR2 YDEGEE. Trimming pared 4 bases from V and 0 bases from J, leaving 4 bases between. The chain's CDR3 is CASSRSTNEKLFF. Here the CDR3 DNA reads TGTGCCAGCAGCAGGTCAACTAATGAAAAACTGTTTTTT.

There are many counts of this clonotype. The rearrangement links TRBV5-1 to TRBJ2-3, with 11 bases identical to TRBD1. The CDR3 sequence is 16 residues long. Trimming took 4 bases from V and 4 from J; bases not matched to a gene: 8. Germline V gives CDR1 SGHRS, CDR2 YFSETQ. This CDR3 reads CASSMWTGGVADTQYF. The CDR3 bases are TGCGCCAGCAGCATGTGGACAGGGGGCGTCGCAGATACGCAGTATTTT.

This clonotype was seen ten or more times. This rearrangement joins TRBV6-2 or TRBV6-3 to TRBJ2-7; tentatively, D is TRBD1 (6 bases). Germline values: CDR1 MNHEY, CDR2 SVGEGT. Trimming removed 5 bases from V and 3 bases from J, with 11 bases in between. The CDR3 totals 13 residues. The CDR3 loop is CASSATGDYEQYF. The DNA of the CDR3 is TGTGCCAGCAGTGCGACAGGCGACTACGAGCAGTACTTC.

This clonotype appeared a few times. CDR3 residues: CASNLDGDYYGYTF. CDR3 bases: TGTGCCAGCAACCTGGACGGGGATTACTATGGCTACACCTTC. The rearrangement uses TRBV12-3 or TRBV12-4 and TRBJ1-2; D unclear. Trimming took off 7 bases at V and 3 bases at J, with 15 bases between the two ends. The CDR3 consists of 14 residues.

The chain combines TRBV4-2 with TRBJ2-1; D gene uncertain. The CDR3 is 15 residues long. The ends were cut back, 1 base at V and 5 bases at J, with 12 bases in the middle. Germline V CDR1 and CDR2: LGHNA, YNFKEQ. CDR3 region: CASSQGDSNNNEQFF. The CDR3 region has the DNA TGTGCCAGCAGCCAAGGAGACTCCAATAACAATGAGCAGTTCTTC.

This clonotype was picked up many times. The genes are TRBV10-3 and TRBJ2-3, with D perhaps matching TRBD2 (6 bases). Germline CDR1 reads ENHRY; CDR2 reads SYGVKD. Trimming pared 10 bases from V and 3 bases from J, leaving 17 bases between. This CDR3 region has 14 residues. The DNA of the CDR3 is TGTGCCAACGGTGCCCCCGGGAGTACAGATACGCAGTATTTT. It yields the protein CANGAPGSTDTQYF.

This clonotype was recorded many times. This rearrangement joins TRBV6-2 or TRBV6-3 to TRBJ2-7, with 10 bases that match TRBD2. From germline, CDR1 is MNHEY and CDR2 SVGEGT. The length of the CDR3 is 15 residues. Unmatched junction bases numbered 9, after V lost 6 bases and J lost 4 bases. The DNA for the CDR3 is TGTGCCAGCAGGATCGCTCCTAGCGGGAGTTACGAGCAGTACGTC. It is translated as CASRIAPSGSYEQYV.

This clonotype was seen repeatedly, ten times or more. V and J are TRBV9 and TRBJ2-1, with no clear D. The V and J ends lost 0 bases and 0 bases respectively, with 1 base between them. The length of the CDR3 is 13 residues. The germline gives CDR1 SGDLS, CDR2 YYNGEE. The CDR3 spells CASSVDSYNEQFF. The CDR3 bases are TGTGCCAGCAGCGTAGACTCCTACAATGAGCAGTTCTTC.

This clonotype was recorded many times. The chain is built from TRBV20-1 and TRBJ2-1; D remains ambiguous. Germline V gene sequence: CDR1 DFQATT, CDR2 SNEGSKA (reference sequence). The CDR3 is 15 residues long. With 0 bases removed from V and 1 base from J, the gap between germline ends came to 10 bases. CDR3 in amino acids: CSARDLSGSYNEQFF. CDR3 nucleotides: TGCAGTGCTAGAGATCTTTCTGGGTCCTACAATGAGCAGTTCTTC.

The rearrangement links TRBV18 to TRBJ2-6; a weak D match, TRBD1 (7 bases). From germline, CDR1 is KGHSH and CDR2 LQKENI. V lost 5 bases and J 2 bases, leaving 10 bases between the germline ends. The length of the CDR3 is 15 residues. CDR3 sequence (DNA): TGTGCCAGCTCAGGAGGGGGCACTGGGGCCAACGTCCTGACTTTC. Its protein product is CASSGGGTGANVLTF.